These T cell receptor beta chains were read from a single sample in a study of T cell responses to AZD1222 COVID-19 vaccine. Profiled with immunoSEQ multiplex PCR; TCRdb holds only in-frame clones, not every one. Of more than 85,000 clones detected, around 93% appear once; the ten largest clones hold 7.5%. The sequences come from peripheral blood, collected on day 0 of AZD1222 vaccination. These receptors came from an adult in good health. The CDR3 runs from the conserved cysteine through the conserved F or W. The D gene is left open where the match is weak.

J gene	D gene	CDR3 length	V gene	CDR3 protein
TRBJ1-2	NA	15	TRBV5-1	CASSQQETGRYGYTF
TRBJ1-6	TRBD1	16	TRBV10-3	CAISDGTGLRNSPLHF
TRBJ1-5	NA	13	TRBV10-3	CAVQRDTNQPQHF
TRBJ1-6	TRBD1	15	TRBV11-2	CASSFQGAMNSPLHF
TRBJ2-1	NA	13	TRBV10-2	CASRDLVPHGQFF
TRBJ1-2	NA	14	TRBV19	CASSTGTLGYGYTF
TRBJ2-5	NA	16	TRBV27	CASSSVLLGRDGTQYF
TRBJ2-1	NA	13	TRBV27	CASSHGLAGEQFF
TRBJ2-2	NA	22	TRBV21-1	CASSKGKRVASGRILNTGELFF
TRBJ1-1	NA	15	TRBV30	CAWSVTLDMNTEAFF
TRBJ1-1	NA	14	TRBV5-1	CASSLAVATPEAFF
TRBJ1-1	NA	12	TRBV30	CAWSGGWTEAFF
TRBJ1-2	NA	13	TRBV27	CASSFRGRYGYTF
TRBJ2-1	NA	15	TRBV6-4	CASSDGAGAYNEQFF
TRBJ1-4	TRBD1	15	TRBV7-2	CASSPRTGTNEKLFF
TRBJ2-3	TRBD2	15	TRBV24-1	CATSAPAGVPDTQYF
TRBJ1-2	NA	13	TRBV7-2	CASSSSDRYGYTF
TRBJ1-1	NA	14	TRBV25-1	CASSEYGEVTEAFF
TRBJ2-2	NA	15	TRBV6-4	CASSPGPQGAGELFF
TRBJ1-3	TRBD1	17	TRBV10-1	CASRGGLTGPSGNTIYF
TRBJ2-4	NA	16	TRBV27	CASSLSGRLAKNIQYF
TRBJ2-3	NA	15	TRBV18	CASSLGGTATDTQYF
TRBJ1-4	NA	14	TRBV2	CASRRPSLGEKLFF
TRBJ1-5	NA	16	TRBV19	CASSRGAHLSNQPQHF
TRBJ2-5	NA	12	TRBV11-2	CASSLEAETQYF
TRBJ2-5	TRBD2	15	TRBV5-4	CASYPGASGSETQYF
TRBJ2-5	NA	15	TRBV7-8	CASSIHGASKETQYF
TRBJ2-7	NA	12	TRBV5-6	CASSEGEYEQYF
TRBJ1-2	NA	13	TRBV29-1	CSVEHTLNYGYTF
TRBJ2-7	NA	14	TRBV6-2/TRBV6-3	CASSYTVLKDEQYF
TRBJ2-7	TRBD1	15	TRBV7-8	CASSLDRDRVSEQYF
TRBJ2-2	NA	13	TRBV28	CASSFMGTGELFF
TRBJ2-7	TRBD2	15	TRBV27	CASSPLGTSSYEQYF
TRBJ1-3	NA	12	TRBV18	CASSPPRNTIYF
TRBJ1-4	NA	12	TRBV4-1	CASSQEAGGLFF
TRBJ1-1	NA	14	TRBV19	CASTGYSMNTEAFF
TRBJ1-1	NA	13	TRBV10-2	CASSGTVNTEAFF
TRBJ1-2	NA	16	TRBV4-3	CASSRSGGGRSYGYTF
TRBJ1-2	TRBD1	14	TRBV6-5	CASNGGQDLRGYTF
TRBJ2-7	NA	14	TRBV7-2	CASSSKGESYEQYF
TRBJ2-1	NA	13	TRBV2	CASTRTNYNEQFF
TRBJ1-6	NA	14	TRBV5-1	CASSLSSYNSPLHF
TRBJ1-1	NA	10	TRBV19	CASWRTVVFF
TRBJ2-1	NA	17	TRBV7-4	CASRNAGEGHIIDEQFF
TRBJ1-1	NA	14	TRBV6-5	CASSSTGLNTEAFF
TRBJ1-4	NA	16	TRBV7-9	CASSPLGGATNEKLFF
TRBJ2-7	NA	14	TRBV5-1	CASSLGRTSYEQYF
TRBJ2-1	NA	15	TRBV29-1	CSVVKGGGSYNEQFF
TRBJ1-4	NA	16	TRBV27	CASRPGGRPALTKLFF
TRBJ1-1	NA	16	TRBV9	CASSVAAMGGDTEAFF
TRBJ2-1	TRBD2	13	TRBV30	CAWSAGRDNEQFF